Given below is one TCR beta chain in context. As yet, its antigen is unknown. TCRdb reprocessed the RACE reads with MiXCR, giving one entry per CDR3 protein. The table records 97,000 or so distinct CDR3 sequences, 25% to 35% of them present only once. This CDR3 spans 13 amino acids. V dropped 6 bases and J dropped 7 bases, with 13 bases sitting between them. The germline gives CDR1 MDHEN, CDR2 SYDVKM. These data belong to a study of human T cells and chemical hapten exposure. Study summary: All through the approximately 24-week study, the scalp of each patient received diphenylcyclopropenone doses weekly.

Time point reported: patch test 3, about 24 weeks after DPC sensitization. The treatment was: therapeutic diphenylcyclopropenone sensitization with weekly scalp DPC. General observations from the study: Following DPC sensitization, TCRs present above 1 in 1000 frequency showed no change. Versus controls, expanded TCRs had significantly more large CDR3 similarity clusters. The immune response of these alopecia patients might not match healthy individuals'.

The sequences come from whole blood, collected in connection with sensitization to the hapten diphenylcyclopropenone (DPC). The chain combines TRBV28 with TRBJ1-5; a weak D match, TRBD1 (5 bases). This clonotype was obtained from a man aged 35-49 years with alopecia areata. Some clones in this sample may be carry-over from other donors' samples. CDR3 sequence: CASSAGTSQPQHF. The CDR3 DNA follows: TGTGCCAGCAGCGCAGGGACTTCACAGCCCCAGCATTTT. Looking up the rest from reference TRBV28 and TRBJ1-5 gives the full variable domain: DVKVTQSSRYLVKRTGEKVFLECVQDMDHENMFWYRQDPGLGLRLIYFSYDVKMKEKGDIPEGYSVSREKKERFSLILESASTNQTSMYLCASSAGTSQPQHFGDGTRLSIL.